What follows are 16 T cell receptor beta chains derived from one specimen sequenced in a study of blood T cell repertoires in COVID-19. Sequencing used immunoSEQ multiplex PCR; TCRdb keeps in-frame clones, though not all of them. In the table there are more than 110,000 clones, 75% to 90% of which are singletons. Material: peripheral blood. Receptor source: a human donor in a cohort sampled during active COVID-19.

The chain employs TRBV5-8 and TRBJ1-5; possibly TRBD1 for D (6 bases). The CDR3 is 14 amino acids. Germline V lookup: CDR1 SGHTS, CDR2 YDEGEE. V gave up 4 bases and J gave up 4 bases, with 12 bases separating them. The CDR3 DNA is TGTGCCAGCAGCCCCGGACAGAAAAATCAGCCCCAGCATTTT. It specifies CASSPGQKNQPQHF.

V and J are TRBV27 and TRBJ2-3; the D gene is possibly TRBD2 (5 bases). Germline assignment: CDR1 MNHEY and CDR2 SMNVEV (reference sequence). Trimming took 2 bases from V and 0 from J, leaving 6 bases between them. The CDR3 runs to 14 residues. The CDR3 nucleotides read TGTGCCAGCAGTTTAAGGACTAGCACAGATACGCAGTATTTT. The encoded protein is CASSLRTSTDTQYF.

The rearrangement uses TRBV7-2 and TRBJ2-1, with TRBD2 identical over 7 bases. CDR3 length: 15 amino acids. CDR1 is SGHTA and CDR2 is FQGNSA in the germline V gene. V dropped 5 bases and J dropped 5; count of bases not matched to a gene: 9. This CDR3 reads CASSPAGLGNNEQFF. In nucleotides, the CDR3 is TGTGCCAGCAGCCCAGCGGGACTTGGGAACAATGAGCAGTTCTTC.

The chain links TRBV19 to TRBJ2-1, with 10 bases lining up with TRBD2. The CDR3 runs to 15 residues. J lost 5 bases, V lost 6 bases, and 7 bases had no gene match. Germline values: CDR1 LNHDA, CDR2 SQIVND (reference sequence). This CDR3 reads CASRELAGLNNEQFF. The CDR3 DNA sequence: TGTGCCAGTAGGGAACTAGCGGGATTAAACAATGAGCAGTTCTTC.

V and J are TRBV4-3 and TRBJ1-2; D is unclear. The V and J ends lost 0 bases and 5 bases respectively, with 16 bases between them. The germline V gene encodes CDR1 LGHNA and CDR2 YSLEER. The CDR3 is 16 residues long. CDR3 coding DNA: TGCGCCAGCAGCCAAGACGCAACGGAGACCCGATATGGCTACACCTTC. Amino acid sequence: CASSQDATETRYGYTF.

V usage is TRBV19 and J usage is TRBJ2-3; D possibly corresponds to TRBD1 (6 bases). V was cut by 5 bases and J by 4 bases, with 22 bases left in between. The CDR3 spans 17 residues. The germline gives CDR1 LNHDA, CDR2 SQIVND (reference sequence). CDR3 loop: CASSSRQAPQSPDTQYF. CDR3 nucleotides: TGTGCCAGTAGTTCTCGACAGGCACCCCAAAGTCCAGATACGCAGTATTTT.

The J gene is TRBJ2-1, the V gene TRBV6-2 or TRBV6-3; no firm D call. Per germline, CDR1 MNHEY and CDR2 SVGEGT. Trimming took 3 bases from V and 4 from J, leaving 13 bases between them. CDR3 length: 15 residues. CDR3: CASSYVRVRYNEQFF. CDR3 DNA sequence: TGTGCCAGCAGTTATGTTCGTGTCCGTTACAATGAGCAGTTCTTC.

V and J are TRBV2 and TRBJ2-1, with D perhaps matching TRBD1 (5 bases). The germline V gene encodes CDR1 SNHLY and CDR2 FYNNEI. Deletions cut 6 bases from V and 8 bases from J, with 14 bases between. The CDR3 is made up of 13 amino acids. The CDR3 reads CASSDQGADEQFF. CDR3 DNA sequence: TGTGCCAGCAGCGACCAAGGGGCGGATGAGCAGTTCTTC.

V is TRBV6-1 and J is TRBJ2-5; TRBD2 agrees at 14 bases. Per germline, CDR1 MNHNS and CDR2 SASEGT. The CDR3 covers 16 residues. The J segment lost 4 bases and the V segment lost 2 bases, leaving 3 bases of the junction unmatched. The CDR3 protein is CASSETGLAGGETQYF. The CDR3 DNA reads TGTGCCAGCAGTGAAACCGGACTAGCGGGAGGAGAGACCCAGTACTTC.

The chain has TRBV5-5 and TRBJ2-7; maybe TRBD1 (6 bases). CDR1 and CDR2 from the germline V gene are SGHKS and YYEKEE (reference sequence). This CDR3 spans 14 amino acids. With 2 bases removed from V and 3 bases from J, the gap between germline ends came to 12 bases. For the CDR3, the DNA is TGTGCCAGCAGCTTCCGGGACACTAACTACGAGCAGTACGTC. Its protein product is CASSFRDTNYEQYV.

In its sample, this clone was seen many times. The chain has TRBV11-2 and TRBJ2-2, with 9 bases identical to TRBD2. Germline loops: CDR1 SGHAT, CDR2 FQNNGV. The CDR3 sequence is 16 residues long. J was trimmed by 1 base and V by 5 bases; bases with no gene match: 5. CDR3 region: CASSLGLAKNTGELFF. The CDR3 nucleotides are TGTGCCAGCAGCCTAGGACTAGCGAAGAACACCGGGGAGCTGTTTTTT.

The chain has TRBV2 and TRBJ1-2, with 8 bases aligning to TRBD1. The CDR3 runs to 16 residues. After removal of 2 bases from V and 2 bases from J, the junction contained 7 bases not matched to a gene. The germline gives CDR1 SNHLY, CDR2 FYNNEI. This chain's CDR3 is CASSEIPGGRNYGYTF. The CDR3 DNA sequence: TGTGCCAGCAGTGAAATTCCAGGGGGCAGGAACTATGGCTACACCTTC.

The chain recombines TRBV19 with TRBJ1-2, with a tentative D call TRBD1 (6 bases). CDR3 length: 14 amino acids. V lost 4 bases and J 4 bases, leaving 13 bases between the germline ends. Germline-derived CDR1 and CDR2 are LNHDA and SQIVND (reference sequence). CDR3 residues: CASSRDRSGYGYTF. In nucleotides, the CDR3 is TGTGCCAGTAGTAGAGACAGGTCTGGCTATGGCTACACCTTC.

The chain carries TRBV12-5 and TRBJ2-1; 14 nucleotides line up with TRBD2. The CDR3 loop spans 15 amino acids. CDR1 and CDR2 from the germline V gene are LGHNT and FRNRAP. V shed 4 bases, J shed 7 bases, and the junction held 3 bases outside the gene matches. CDR3 bases: TGTGCTAGTGGTTGGGGACTAGCGGGGGAAAATGAGCAGTTCTTC. As protein: CASGWGLAGENEQFF.

V and J are TRBV6-5 and TRBJ1-4; TRBD1 might be the D (6 bases). This CDR3 comprises 14 residues. In germline, CDR1 is MNHEY, CDR2 SVGAGI. V was pared by 7 bases and J by 6 bases, with 15 bases between. CDR3 loop: CASKIQGRDEKLFF. CDR3 DNA: TGTGCCAGCAAGATTCAGGGGAGGGATGAAAAACTGTTTTTT.

The chain joins TRBV5-5 to TRBJ1-1; D is possibly TRBD1 (6 bases). CDR1 is SGHKS, CDR2 YYEKEE, per germline (reference sequence). V was shortened by 2 bases and J by 4 bases, with 24 bases between the two germline ends. The CDR3 extends over 18 amino acids. The CDR3 loop reads CASSLTTGAEAWGTEAFF. Here the CDR3 DNA reads TGTGCCAGCAGCTTAACGACAGGCGCCGAGGCGTGGGGCACTGAAGCTTTCTTT. Full variable domain (remainder filled in from reference TRBV5-5 and TRBJ1-1): DAGVTQSPTHLIKTRGQQVTLRCSPISGHKSVSWYQQVLGQGPQFIFQYYEKEERGRGNFPDRFSARQFPNYSSELNVNALLLGDSALYLCASSLTTGAEAWGTEAFFGQGTRLTVV.